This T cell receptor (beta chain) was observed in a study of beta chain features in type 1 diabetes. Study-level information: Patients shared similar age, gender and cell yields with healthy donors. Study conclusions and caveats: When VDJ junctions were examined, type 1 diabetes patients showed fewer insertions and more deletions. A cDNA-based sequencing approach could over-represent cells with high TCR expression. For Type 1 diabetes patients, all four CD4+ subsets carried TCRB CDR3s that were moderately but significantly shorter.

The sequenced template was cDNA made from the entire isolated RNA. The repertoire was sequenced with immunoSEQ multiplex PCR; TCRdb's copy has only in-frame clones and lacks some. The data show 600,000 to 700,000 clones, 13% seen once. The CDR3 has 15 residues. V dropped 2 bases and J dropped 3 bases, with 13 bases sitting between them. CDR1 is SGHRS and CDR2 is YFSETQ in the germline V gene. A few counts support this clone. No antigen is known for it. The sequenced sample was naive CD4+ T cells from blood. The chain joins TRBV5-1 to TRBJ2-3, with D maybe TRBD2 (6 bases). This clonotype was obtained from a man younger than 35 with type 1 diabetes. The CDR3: CASSFGGGETDTQYF. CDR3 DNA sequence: TGCGCCAGCAGCTTCGGGGGTGGCGAAACAGATACGCAGTATTTT.